This TCR beta chain was retrieved from a study of T cells in Graves' hyperthyroidism and ophthalmopathy (dated by TCRdb to the late 2010s). Broadly, across the study: Peripheral blood was sampled at the time of initial diagnosis, prior to any treatment. TCR V-J signatures able to tell the groups apart were searched for in a discovery cohort of 100 patients, of whom roughly 42 had Graves' ophthalmopathy and around 58 had stable Graves' hyperthyroidism. Prospective prediction of ophthalmopathy was tested in an independent validation cohort of under 20 hyperthyroidism patients and 15 to 17 patients who later progressed to ophthalmopathy. For training and testing, the 100 or so patients in the discovery cohort were randomly divided in a 7:3 ratio. In several Graves' hyperthyroidism patients, the study also compared T-cell repertoires from thyroid tissue with T-cell repertoires from blood. Once sampling was done, hyperthyroidism patients were given methimazole at a starting dose of 30 mg daily, whereas ophthalmopathy patients were given high-dose intravenous methylprednisolone. TCR Vbeta CDR3 sequencing of around 130 peripheral blood samples (43 ophthalmopathy, about 74 hyperthyroidism and some 17 progressor patients) is reported in the paper. The study at large found these results: In validation, progression to ophthalmopathy was predicted by the model with 70.59% sensitivity and under 85% specificity, a median of roughly 6 months before onset. Most expanded thyroid clonotypes (frequency above 0.001) were also detected in blood, a finding suggesting that blood repertoires may reflect thyroid immune responses. No statistical method was used to set the sample size in advance, and investigators knew the group allocation. A 13 V-J signature model separated ophthalmopathy from stable hyperthyroidism, with approximately 87% sensitivity and 81.08% specificity in cross-validation and 80%/75% in testing.

This clonotype was found a few times. Its antigen is not yet known. Base qualities were left out, and no much larger clone turns up one base away. From its cysteine to its phenylalanine, the CDR3 spans 16 amino acids. The CDR3 DNA has 48 bases and is translated from base 1. At the junction V is shortened by 0 bases and J by 4 bases; bases outside the gene matches: 11. The germline V gene (reference sequence) provides CDR1 DFQATT and CDR2 SNEGSKA. TCR beta CDR3 regions were amplified from RNA transcripts. For the first round of RT-PCR on the TCR CDR3, the HTBI primer set was used together with the Qiagen OneStep RT-PCR kit. Libraries were constructed in a second round of multiplex PCR, after which size selection and purification were performed. Sequencing of the libraries was done on an Illumina HiSeq2000 using paired-end 100 bp reads. Turning to the authors' computational methods: SOAPnuke was used to process the raw data, throwing out any read that contained adapters or uncalled bases, had a mean Phred below 15, or lacked an exact constant-primer or identifier match. High-quality paired reads were merged with COPE v1.2.5, and unique nucleotide sequences were defined as clonotypes. MiTCR v1.1 was used to align the clonotypes against IMGT TRBV, TRBD and TRBJ reference segments. Only V-J combinations with frequency above 0.0001, covering roughly 99% of repertoires, were analysed. The TCS score was defined as the ratio of F50 (clonal expansion) to E x V (chaos), calculated using BLOSUM62-based TCRdist between CDR3 peptides within each V-J. Welch's t-statistics and random forest reduced 500 to 650 V-J features to roughly 13, which were used in a naive Bayes classifier (R e1071). Using fastp trimming at Q25 and MiXCR clonotype assembly, TCRdb reanalyzed the public sequencing data and kept in-frame beta chains. Each entry is one CDR3 protein sequence, shown with its most common DNA and genes. These V and J calls originate from TCRdb's pipeline instead of the authors' own analysis. This sample is represented by 370,000 or so distinct CDR3 sequences; about 14% of them were singletons. The ten largest make up under 25% of the sample.

Hyperthyroidism patients were newly diagnosed, had a disease duration of under 2 months, and were aged 18 to 65 years. The study excluded patients with uncontrolled infections, other autoimmune diseases, pregnancy or lactation. Diagnoses relied on clinical symptoms, serum thyroxine and TRAb, thyroid ultrasound and orbital computed tomography. For progressor patients, blood was drawn at the first diagnosis of hyperthyroidism, before any ophthalmopathy symptoms had appeared. Ficoll-Paque density gradient centrifugation was used to isolate PBMCs from under 11 ml of fresh peripheral blood. Patients classed as progressors first received a Graves' hyperthyroidism diagnosis and then went on to develop ophthalmopathy during follow-up. Total RNA was extracted with Trizol reagent, and quality was checked on an Agilent 2100 Bioanalyzer.

The chain is made from TRBV20-1 and TRBJ2-5; 7 junctional bases match TRBD2. Specimen: blood. The sequence was obtained from a man aged 25 to 45 with Graves' hyperthyroidism that later progressed to Graves' ophthalmopathy. DNA sequence: TGCAGTGCTAGAGATCCGCTGGGGGGGAGGCGAGAGACCCAGTACTTC. Protein translation: CSARDPLGGRRETQYF.